The clone carrying this T cell receptor beta chain appeared a few times. The CDR3 has 15 residues. V lost 6 bases, J lost 7 bases, and 22 bases lay in between. The sample is drawn from a study of blood T cell repertoires in COVID-19. The table came from immunoSEQ multiplex PCR; TCRdb's copy has only in-frame clones and leaves some out. Found here are roughly 400,000 clones, about nine tenths of them singletons; the top ten hold about 1.7%. The clonotype originates from a woman in her twenties or thirties who had recovered from COVID-19. J is TRBJ2-7 and V is TRBV23-1, with D possibly being TRBD2 (6 bases). TRBV23-1 is an ORF for which the function is uncertain. The sequenced sample was PBMCs or T cells enriched from blood (not recorded which). In nucleotides, the CDR3 is TGCGCCAGCAGCCGCCCGCCGGAGGGGTCAGGAGAGCAGTACTTC. This translates into CASSRPPEGSGEQYF.